This note documents a single TCR beta chain sequence. This sample stems from a study of blood T cell repertoires in COVID-19. Looking at the study overall: Samples of COVID-19 (acute and convalescent) were obtained from the United States, Italy and Spain.

Only in-frame clones appear in the TCRdb table, and some are missing; sequencing was by immunoSEQ multiplex PCR. The table includes about 110,000 clones, roughly four fifths detected once. V was trimmed by 0 bases and J by 4 bases, leaving 9 bases between them. Germline CDR1 MNHEY, CDR2 SVGAGI. This CDR3 has 14 amino acids. The chain couples TRBV6-5 to TRBJ1-1, with no clear D. The sample consisted of peripheral blood. This TCR came from a woman aged 60-75 years with acute or convalescent COVID-19. In DNA form, the CDR3 reads TGTGCCAGCAGTTACTCGATGTCGGTCACTGAAGCTTTCTTT. Its translation: CASSYSMSVTEAFF.